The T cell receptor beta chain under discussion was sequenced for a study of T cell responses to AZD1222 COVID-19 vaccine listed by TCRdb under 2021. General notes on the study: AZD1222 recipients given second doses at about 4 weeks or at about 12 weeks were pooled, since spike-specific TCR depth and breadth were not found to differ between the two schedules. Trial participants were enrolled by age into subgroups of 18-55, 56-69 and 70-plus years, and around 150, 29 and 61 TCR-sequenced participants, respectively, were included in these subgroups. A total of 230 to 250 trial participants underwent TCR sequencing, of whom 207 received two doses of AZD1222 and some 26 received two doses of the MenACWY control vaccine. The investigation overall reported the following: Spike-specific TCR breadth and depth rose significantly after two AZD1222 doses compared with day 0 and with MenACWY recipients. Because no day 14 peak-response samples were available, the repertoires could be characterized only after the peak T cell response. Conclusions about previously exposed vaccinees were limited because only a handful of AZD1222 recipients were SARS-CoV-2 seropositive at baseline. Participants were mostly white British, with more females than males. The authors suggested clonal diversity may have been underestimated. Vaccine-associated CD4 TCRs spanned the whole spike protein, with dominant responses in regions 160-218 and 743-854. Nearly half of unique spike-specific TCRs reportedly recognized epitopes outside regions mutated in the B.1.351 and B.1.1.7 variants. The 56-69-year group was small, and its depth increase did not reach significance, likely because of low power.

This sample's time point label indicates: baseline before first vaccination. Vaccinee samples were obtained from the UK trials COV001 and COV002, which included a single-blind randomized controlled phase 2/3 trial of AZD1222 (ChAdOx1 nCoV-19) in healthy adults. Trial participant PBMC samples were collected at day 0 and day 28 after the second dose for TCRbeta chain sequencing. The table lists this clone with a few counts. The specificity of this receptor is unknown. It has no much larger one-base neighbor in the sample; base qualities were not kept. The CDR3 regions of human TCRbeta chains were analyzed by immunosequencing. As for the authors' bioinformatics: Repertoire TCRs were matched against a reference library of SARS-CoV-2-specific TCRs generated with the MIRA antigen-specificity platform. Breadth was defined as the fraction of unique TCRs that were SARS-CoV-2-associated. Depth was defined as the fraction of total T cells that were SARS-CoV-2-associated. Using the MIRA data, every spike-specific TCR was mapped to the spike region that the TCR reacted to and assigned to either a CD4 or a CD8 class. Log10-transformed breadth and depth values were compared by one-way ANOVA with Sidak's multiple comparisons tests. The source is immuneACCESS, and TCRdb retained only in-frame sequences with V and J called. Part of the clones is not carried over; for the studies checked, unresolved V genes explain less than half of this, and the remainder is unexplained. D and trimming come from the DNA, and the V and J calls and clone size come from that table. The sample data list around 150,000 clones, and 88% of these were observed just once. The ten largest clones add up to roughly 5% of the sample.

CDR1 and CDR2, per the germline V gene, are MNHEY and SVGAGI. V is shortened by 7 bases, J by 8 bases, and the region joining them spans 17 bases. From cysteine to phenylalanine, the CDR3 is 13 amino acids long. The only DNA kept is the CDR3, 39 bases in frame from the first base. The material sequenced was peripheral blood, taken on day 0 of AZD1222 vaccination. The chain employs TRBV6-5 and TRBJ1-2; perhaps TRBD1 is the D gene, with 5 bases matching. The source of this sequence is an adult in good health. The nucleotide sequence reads TGTGCCAGCAAAGACAGCCCAGATTCCGGCTACACCTTC. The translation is CASKDSPDSGYTF.